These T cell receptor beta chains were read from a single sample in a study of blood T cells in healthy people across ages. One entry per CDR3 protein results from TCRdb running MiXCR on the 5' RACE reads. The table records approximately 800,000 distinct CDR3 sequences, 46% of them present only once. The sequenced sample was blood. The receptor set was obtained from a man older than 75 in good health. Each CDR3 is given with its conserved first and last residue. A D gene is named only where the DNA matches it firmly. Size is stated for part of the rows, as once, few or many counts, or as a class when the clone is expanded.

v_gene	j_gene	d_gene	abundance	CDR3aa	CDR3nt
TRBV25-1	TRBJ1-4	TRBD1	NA	CASSNDRVGNEKLFF	TGTGCCAGCAGTAACGACAGGGTCGGTAATGAAAAACTGTTTTTT
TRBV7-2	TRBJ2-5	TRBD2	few	CASMTGRAGETQYF	TGTGCCAGCATGACCGGGAGGGCCGGGGAGACCCAGTACTTC
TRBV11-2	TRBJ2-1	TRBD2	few	CASSLDGGLAVGEQFF	TGTGCCAGCAGCTTAGATGGGGGACTAGCGGTGGGTGAGCAGTTCTTC
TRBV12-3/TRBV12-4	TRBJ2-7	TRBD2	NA	CASSPSGSSKEAQYF	TGTGCCAGCAGTCCTAGCGGGAGTAGTAAAGAGGCCCAGTACTTC
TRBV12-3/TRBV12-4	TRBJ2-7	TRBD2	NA	CASSLSGRADEEYF	TGTGCCAGCAGTTTATCGGGGAGGGCTGACGAGGAGTACTTC
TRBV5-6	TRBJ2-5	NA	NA	CASSWRQETQYF	TGTGCCAGCAGCTGGCGACAGGAGACCCAGTACTTC
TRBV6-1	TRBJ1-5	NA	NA	CASSPGSGPRLGQPQHF	TGTGCCAGCAGTCCAGGCTCCGGGCCCCGCTTGGGCCAGCCCCAGCATTTT
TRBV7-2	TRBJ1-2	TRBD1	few	CASSLAQGQGHGYTF	TGTGCCAGCAGCTTAGCGCAGGGACAGGGACATGGCTACACCTTC
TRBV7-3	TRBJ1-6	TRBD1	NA	CASSSTGATNSPLHF	TGTGCCAGCAGCTCGACAGGGGCAACGAATTCACCCCTCCACTTT
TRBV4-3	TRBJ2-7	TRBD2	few	CASSQDKTGGPIYEQYF	TGCGCCAGCAGCCAAGATAAGACGGGAGGGCCTATCTACGAGCAGTACTTC
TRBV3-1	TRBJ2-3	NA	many	CASSQLAASTDTQYF	TGTGCCAGCAGCCAATTAGCGGCCAGCACAGATACGCAGTATTTT
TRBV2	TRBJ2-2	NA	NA	CASGKTAYTGELFF	TGTGCCAGCGGGAAGACAGCCTACACCGGGGAGCTGTTTTTT
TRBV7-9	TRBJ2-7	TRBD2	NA	CASSRTSVDYEQYF	TGTGCCAGCAGCCGGACTAGCGTTGACTACGAGCAGTACTTC
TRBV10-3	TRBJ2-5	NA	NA	CATSLTGTSQETQYF	TGTGCCACCTCTTTAACCGGGACTTCCCAAGAGACCCAGTACTTC
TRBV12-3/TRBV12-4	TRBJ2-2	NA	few	CASSFGGANTGELFF	TGTGCCAGCAGTTTCGGAGGTGCGAACACCGGGGAGCTGTTTTTT
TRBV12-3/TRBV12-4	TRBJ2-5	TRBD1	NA	CASSSIGQGAWNEQYF	TGTGCCAGCAGTTCCATAGGACAGGGGGCTTGGAATGAGCAGTACTTC
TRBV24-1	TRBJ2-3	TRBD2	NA	CATSDRLAERTDTQYF	TGTGCCACCAGTGACCGACTAGCGGAGCGCACAGATACGCAGTATTTT
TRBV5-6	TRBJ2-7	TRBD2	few	CASSSGTSHYEQYF	TGTGCCAGCAGCTCCGGGACTAGCCACTACGAGCAGTACTTC
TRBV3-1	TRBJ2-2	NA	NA	CASSQVFEGGELFF	TGTGCCAGCAGCCAAGTCTTTGAAGGCGGGGAGCTGTTTTTT
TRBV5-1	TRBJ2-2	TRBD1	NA	CASSPSRTGPTGELFF	TGCGCCAGCAGCCCCTCCCGGACAGGGCCCACCGGGGAGCTGTTTTTT
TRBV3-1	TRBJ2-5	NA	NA	CASSLIRLGVQYF	TGTGCCAGCAGCCTGATCAGGCTGGGGGTGCAGTACTTC
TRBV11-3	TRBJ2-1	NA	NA	CASRGGGETQFF	TGTGCCAGCAGGGGGGGAGGCGAGACCCAGTTCTTC
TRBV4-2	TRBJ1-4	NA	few	CASSLDAAGDEKLFF	TGTGCCAGCAGCCTCGATGCGGCGGGGGACGAAAAACTGTTTTTT
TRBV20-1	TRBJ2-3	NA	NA	CSARRRAADTQYF	TGCAGTGCTAGGCGAAGGGCTGCAGATACGCAGTATTTT
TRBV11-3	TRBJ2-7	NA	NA	CASSPYNRVLVHYEQYF	TGTGCCAGCAGCCCATATAACCGGGTCCTTGTCCACTACGAGCAGTACTTC
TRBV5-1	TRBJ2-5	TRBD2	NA	CASSLEAGVETQYF	TGCGCCAGCAGCTTGGAGGCGGGAGTGGAGACCCAGTACTTC
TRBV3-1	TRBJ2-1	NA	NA	CASSQGGLRSYNWFF	TGTGCCAGCAGCCAAGGGGGGTTGCGATCTTACAATTGGTTCTTC
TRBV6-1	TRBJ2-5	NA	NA	CASSEEARQETQYF	TGTGCCAGCAGTGAAGAGGCGAGACAAGAGACCCAGTACTTC
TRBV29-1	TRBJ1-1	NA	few	CSVEDDLRTTEAFF	TGCAGCGTTGAAGATGATCTGCGGACCACTGAAGCTTTCTTT
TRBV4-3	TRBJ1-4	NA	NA	CASSQDQNRGEKLFF	TGCGCCAGCAGCCAAGATCAAAATCGGGGTGAAAAACTGTTTTTT
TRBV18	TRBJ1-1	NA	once	CASSPQGYTNTEAFF	TGTGCCAGCTCACCACAGGGTTACACGAACACTGAAGCTTTCTTT
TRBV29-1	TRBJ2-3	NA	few	CSARDVLDTQYF	TGCAGCGCCAGGGATGTATTAGATACGCAGTATTTT
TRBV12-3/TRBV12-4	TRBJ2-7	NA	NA	CASSLAQDEYNEQYF	TGTGCCAGCAGTTTAGCGCAGGACGAGTACAATGAGCAGTACTTC
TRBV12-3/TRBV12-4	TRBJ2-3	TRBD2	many	CASRSSGAGGRDTQYF	TGTGCCAGCAGGTCGAGTGGAGCGGGAGGGCGGGATACGCAGTATTTT
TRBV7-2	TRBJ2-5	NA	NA	CASSLVGGVQETQYF	TGTGCCAGCAGCTTAGTTGGAGGGGTCCAAGAGACCCAGTACTTC
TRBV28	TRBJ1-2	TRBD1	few	CASRTGTDLYGYTF	TGTGCCAGCAGAACCGGGACAGACCTCTATGGCTACACCTTC
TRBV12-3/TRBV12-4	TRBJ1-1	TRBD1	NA	CASSVTGQMNTEAFF	TGTGCCAGCAGTGTGACGGGACAGATGAACACTGAAGCTTTCTTT
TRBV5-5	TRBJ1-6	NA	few	CASSLNQGTANPPLHF	TGTGCCAGCAGCTTAAATCAGGGGACGGCGAATCCACCCCTCCACTTT
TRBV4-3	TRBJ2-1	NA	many	CASSQDIRLVGEQFF	TGCGCCAGCAGCCAAGATATCAGACTAGTCGGCGAGCAGTTCTTC
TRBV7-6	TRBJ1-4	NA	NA	CASSAAGLPGEKLFF	TGTGCCAGCAGCGCCGCGGGGCTACCCGGTGAAAAACTGTTTTTT
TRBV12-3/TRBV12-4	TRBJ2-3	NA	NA	CASSSQVESTDTQYF	TGTGCCAGCAGCTCGCAGGTCGAGAGCACAGATACGCAGTATTTT
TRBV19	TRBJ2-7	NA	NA	CATAPGALYEQYF	TGTGCCACCGCGCCGGGGGCACTTTACGAGCAGTACTTC
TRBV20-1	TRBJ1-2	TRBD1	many	CSASDGGRGNYGYTF	TGCAGTGCTAGCGATGGCGGCAGGGGGAACTATGGCTACACCTTC
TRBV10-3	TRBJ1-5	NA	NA	CAISESTRQPQHF	TGTGCCATCAGTGAGTCCACCCGTCAGCCCCAGCATTTT
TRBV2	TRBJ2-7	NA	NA	CASRATSSYNEQYF	TGTGCCAGCAGAGCGACAAGCTCCTACAATGAGCAGTACTTC
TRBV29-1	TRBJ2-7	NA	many	CSVESPGLKSEQYF	TGCAGCGTTGAGTCCCCTGGACTGAAAAGCGAGCAGTACTTC
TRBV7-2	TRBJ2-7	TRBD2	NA	CASSLGLARSYNEQYF	TGTGCCAGCAGCTTGGGACTAGCTAGGTCCTACAATGAGCAGTACTTC
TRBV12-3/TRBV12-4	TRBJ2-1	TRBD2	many	CASSLLAGLHEQFF	TGTGCCAGCAGCTTACTAGCGGGACTTCATGAGCAGTTCTTC
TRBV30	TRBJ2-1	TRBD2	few	CAWSGLAGVHDPGSYNEQFF	TGTGCCTGGAGTGGACTAGCGGGGGTACATGACCCCGGGTCCTACAATGAGCAGTTCTTC
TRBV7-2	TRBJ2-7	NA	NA	CASGPFGAWPPYEQYF	TGTGCCAGCGGCCCTTTTGGGGCGTGGCCCCCCTACGAGCAGTACTTC
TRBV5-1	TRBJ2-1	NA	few	CASSSPGPRSPEQFF	TGCGCCAGCAGCTCACCGGGACCTCGGTCTCCTGAGCAGTTCTTC